This T cell receptor beta chain was found in a study of blood T cell repertoires in COVID-19. Study-wide background: Material from acute and convalescent COVID-19 was sourced from the United States, Italy and Spain.

During active infection, Seattle patients enrolled and were then monitored through disease. The CDR3 length is 15 residues. J lost 1 base, V lost 5 bases, and 6 bases had no gene match. The V gene's germline CDR1 is SGHDN and CDR2 FVKESK. Profiling relied on immunoSEQ multiplex PCR, and the TCRdb table lists in-frame clones only, not all of them. This table has roughly 440,000 clones, around 88% appearing once. The V gene is TRBV14, the J gene TRBJ2-7, with 9 bases fitting TRBD1. This receptor was taken from a woman aged 45 to 65 with COVID-19, enrolled during active disease. The sequenced material came from peripheral blood. The DNA of the CDR3 is TGTGCCAGCAGCACCCGGGGACAGGGTTCCTACGAGCAGTACTTC. Amino acids: CASSTRGQGSYEQYF.